The 21 T cell receptor beta chains presented below share a single source sample, sequenced in a study of neoadjuvant nivolumab and ipilimumab in lung cancer. Method: immunoSEQ multiplex PCR; TCRdb's copy keeps in-frame clones and lacks some. Of roughly 30,000 clones listed, 90% are singletons. The source was peripheral blood, collected after neoadjuvant nivolumab, alone or with ipilimumab, at or shortly before surgery. These receptors were taken from an adult with non-small cell lung cancer.

This chain uses TRBV18 with TRBJ2-7; 12 bases map to TRBD1. The J segment lost 6 bases and the V segment lost 5 bases, leaving 8 bases of the junction unmatched. This CDR3 is 15 amino acids long. Germline CDR1 reads KGHSH; CDR2 reads LQKENI. The CDR3 DNA sequence: TGTGCCAGCTCAGCTTTCGGGACAGGGGGCTCCGAGCAGTACTTC. This encodes CASSAFGTGGSEQYF.

This CDR3 is CASSLIEAGSGNTIYF. In nucleotides, the CDR3 is TGCGCCAGCAGCTTGATAGAAGCGGGCTCTGGAAACACCATATATTTT. The rearrangement uses TRBV5-1 and TRBJ1-3; D not certain. Germline values: CDR1 SGHRS, CDR2 YFSETQ. V lost 1 base to trimming and J lost 0 bases, with 11 bases between them. The CDR3 has 16 amino acids. Looking up the rest from reference TRBV5-1 and TRBJ1-3 gives the full variable domain: KAGVTQTPRYLIKTRGQQVTLSCSPISGHRSVSWYQQTPGQGLQFLFEYFSETQRNKGNFPGRFSGRQFSNSRSEMNVSTLELGDSALYLCASSLIEAGSGNTIYFGEGSWLTVV.

V usage is TRBV5-4 and J usage is TRBJ2-7; 7 nucleotides match TRBD2. In germline, CDR1 is SGHNT, CDR2 YYREEE (reference sequence). J was trimmed by 1 base and V by 4 bases; bases with no gene match: 11. The CDR3 sequence is 16 residues long. The CDR3 is CASSPKTSNQSYEQYF. In nucleotides, the CDR3 is TGTGCCAGCAGCCCGAAGACTAGCAACCAATCCTACGAGCAGTACTTC.

The rearrangement uses TRBV29-1 and TRBJ1-1; no firm D call. Germline lookup yields CDR1 SQVTM and CDR2 ANQGSEA. This CDR3 has 10 residues. Trimming pared 5 bases from V and 3 bases from J, leaving 4 bases between. The CDR3 reads CSVRDTEAFF. In nucleotides, the CDR3 is TGCAGCGTTCGGGACACTGAAGCTTTCTTT.

The CDR3 here is CASSVEGDGGNYGYTF. The CDR3 DNA sequence: TGTGCCAGCAGCGTAGAGGGGGACGGCGGCAACTATGGCTACACCTTC. The chain links TRBV9 to TRBJ1-2; TRBD1 might be the D (6 bases). CDR1 and CDR2 (germline): SGDLS, YYNGEE. The CDR3 extends over 16 amino acids. Trimming shortened V by 0 bases and J by 2 bases, and 14 bases separated the two germline ends.

V gene TRBV7-3 combines with J gene TRBJ1-2; 7 bases are a match to TRBD1. This CDR3 is 15 amino acids long. V lost 5 bases, J lost 7 bases, and 13 bases stayed unmatched. Germline CDR1 SGHTA, CDR2 FQGTGA. The CDR3 DNA follows: TGTGCCAGCAGCCCAAACAGGGGCCCTGGGGTTGGCTACACCTTC. Its translation: CASSPNRGPGVGYTF.

The chain uses TRBV29-1 and TRBJ2-7, with a tentative D call TRBD1 (5 bases). The ends were cut back, 6 bases at V and 2 bases at J, with 8 bases in the middle. The CDR3 runs to 11 residues. CDR1 is SQVTM and CDR2 is ANQGSEA in the germline V gene. Written as DNA, the CDR3 is TGCAGCGTCTTGACAGCCTACGAGCAGTACTTC. This codes for CSVLTAYEQYF.

The chain combines TRBV6-1 with TRBJ1-5; 8 nucleotides line up with TRBD1. Per germline, CDR1 MNHNS and CDR2 SASEGT. CDR3 length: 14 residues. V lost 6 bases to trimming and J lost 7 bases; unmatched junction nucleotides: 8. CDR3 DNA: TGTGCCAGCAGCCCGTCTCAGGGGGCCCAGCCCCAGCATTTT. It yields the protein CASSPSQGAQPQHF.

The chain is built from TRBV18 and TRBJ1-1, with TRBD1 matching 8 bases. V was clipped by 3 bases and J by 4 bases; unmatched bases: 7. The germline V gene has CDR1 KGHSH and CDR2 LQKENI. The CDR3 totals 15 residues. The CDR3 nucleotides are TGTGCCAGCTCACCTGCCACAGGGGGTGCCACTGAAGCTTTCTTT. It is translated as CASSPATGGATEAFF. The full variable domain, in which reference TRBV18 and TRBJ1-1 provide the parts outside the CDR3, is NAGVMQNPRHLVRRRGQEARLRCSPMKGHSHVYWYRQLPEEGLKFMVYLQKENIIDESGMPKERFSAEFPKEGPSILRIQQVVRGDSAAYFCASSPATGGATEAFFGQGTRLTVV.

The CDR3 coding sequence is TGTGCCAGCAGCTTAGACCGGGGGGGCGGAGAGACCCAGTACTTC. Residues: CASSLDRGGGETQYF. V gene TRBV7-7 combines with J gene TRBJ2-5, with TRBD2 matching 8 bases. V shed 1 base, J shed 4 bases, and the junction held 5 bases outside the gene matches. The germline V gene has CDR1 SSHAT and CDR2 FNYEAQ (reference sequence). The CDR3 is 15 residues long.

In DNA, the CDR3 is TGTGCCAGCAGTGAAGTGAAAGATCAGCCCCAGCATTTT. Its translation is CASSEVKDQPQHF. V and J are TRBV6-1 and TRBJ1-5; D not certain. The V gene lost 1 base and the J gene lost 5 bases, with 6 bases spanning the gap. The CDR3 consists of 13 residues. Germline V gene sequence: CDR1 MNHNS, CDR2 SASEGT.

Here the CDR3 DNA reads TGTGCCAGCAGCTCCAATACGGGGGGGGTTCTAGAGACCCAGTACTTC. Its protein is CASSSNTGGVLETQYF. The rearrangement links TRBV7-3 to TRBJ2-5; 8 bases line up with TRBD2. The ends lost 4 bases at V and 4 bases at J; junction bases unmatched: 11. The germline gives CDR1 SGHTA, CDR2 FQGTGA. The CDR3 sequence is 16 residues long. The complete variable domain, with remaining parts taken from reference TRBV7-3 and TRBJ2-5, reads GAGVSQTPSNKVTEKGKYVELRCDPISGHTALYWYRQSLGQGPEFLIYFQGTGAADDSGLPNDRFFAVRPEGSVSTLKIQRTERGDSAVYLCASSSNTGGVLETQYFGPGTRLLVL.

J is TRBJ1-1 and V is TRBV5-1; 8 nucleotides match TRBD1. Germline CDR1 reads SGHRS; CDR2 reads YFSETQ. The CDR3 is made up of 14 amino acids. Trimming cost V 4 bases and J 6 bases; bases outside gene matches: 8. CDR3 residues: CASSINPGGPEAFF. CDR3 DNA sequence: TGCGCCAGCAGCATAAACCCAGGGGGCCCTGAAGCTTTCTTT.

The genes are TRBV15 and TRBJ1-2; D perhaps matches TRBD1 (6 bases). The V gene lost 0 bases and the J gene lost 8 bases, with 13 bases spanning the gap. The CDR3 is made up of 14 amino acids. Germline V gene sequence: CDR1 LNHNV, CDR2 YYDKDF (reference sequence). CDR3 DNA sequence: TGTGCCACCAGCAGAGATCGAGGGGGAGGCGGCTACACCTTC. This encodes CATSRDRGGGGYTF.

As DNA, the CDR3 is TGTGCCAGCAGTGAAGGTTACGAGCAGTACTTC. Residues: CASSEGYEQYF. V and J are TRBV25-1 and TRBJ2-7, with no clear D. Germline V gene lookup returns CDR1 MGHDK and CDR2 SYGVNS. V was clipped by 2 bases and J by 4 bases, with 3 bases between them. CDR3 size: 11 residues.

The V and J genes are TRBV2 and TRBJ1-4; TRBD1 might be the D (5 bases). Trimming pared 6 bases from V and 3 bases from J, leaving 11 bases between. CDR3 length: 14 residues. Germline V CDR1 and CDR2: SNHLY, FYNNEI. The CDR3 nucleotides are TGTGCCAGCAGCGCGGGGGGTCCTAATGAAAAACTGTTTTTT. Translated, it gives CASSAGGPNEKLFF.

The chain uses TRBV29-1 and TRBJ1-1; 8 bases are a match to TRBD1. The CDR3 consists of 15 residues. Germline CDR1 SQVTM, CDR2 ANQGSEA. The trim removed 5 bases at V and 6 bases at J, leaving 14 bases unmatched. For the CDR3, the DNA is TGCAGCGTTCTTGATCGTGGCAGGGGGCTTGCTGAAGCTTTCTTT. Translated, it gives CSVLDRGRGLAEAFF.

This clone was found once. The chain combines TRBV5-6 with TRBJ1-5; D unresolved. The CDR3 contains 12 residues. V was shortened by 0 bases and J by 4 bases, with 2 bases between the two germline ends. Germline assignment: CDR1 SGHDT and CDR2 YYEEEE. For the CDR3, the DNA is TGTGCCAGCAGCTTGGTAAATCAGCCCCAGCATTTT. As protein: CASSLVNQPQHF.

The chain recombines TRBV18 with TRBJ1-2; D unclear. This CDR3 has 15 amino acids. CDR1 and CDR2 from the germline V gene are KGHSH and LQKENI. Trimming cost V 2 bases and J 5 bases, with 15 bases left between them. The DNA of the CDR3 is TGTGCCAGCTCACCAGAGGGTTATAGCTGGTATGGCTACACCTTC. This gives the protein CASSPEGYSWYGYTF.

The chain has TRBV5-4 and TRBJ2-2; possibly TRBD1 for D (6 bases). Per germline, CDR1 SGHNT and CDR2 YYREEE (reference sequence). The CDR3 extends over 14 amino acids. Deletions cut 2 bases from V and 3 bases from J, with 8 bases between. The CDR3 sequence is CASSLEGDTGELFF. The CDR3 nucleotides read TGTGCCAGCAGCTTAGAGGGGGACACCGGGGAGCTGTTTTTT. The complete variable domain, with remaining parts taken from reference TRBV5-4 and TRBJ2-2, reads ETGVTQSPTHLIKTRGQQVTLRCSSQSGHNTVSWYQQALGQGPQFIFQYYREEENGRGNFPPRFSGLQFPNYSSELNVNALELDDSALYLCASSLEGDTGELFFGEGSRLTVL.

The V gene is TRBV19, the J gene TRBJ2-1, with D tentatively TRBD1 (6 bases). Deletions cut 4 bases from V and 6 bases from J, with 16 bases between. CDR1 LNHDA and CDR2 SQIVND come from the germline V gene (reference sequence). This CDR3 has 15 amino acids. CDR3 loop: CASSTFGEGGNEQFF. The CDR3 DNA follows: TGTGCCAGTAGTACCTTTGGGGAAGGGGGCAATGAGCAGTTCTTC.